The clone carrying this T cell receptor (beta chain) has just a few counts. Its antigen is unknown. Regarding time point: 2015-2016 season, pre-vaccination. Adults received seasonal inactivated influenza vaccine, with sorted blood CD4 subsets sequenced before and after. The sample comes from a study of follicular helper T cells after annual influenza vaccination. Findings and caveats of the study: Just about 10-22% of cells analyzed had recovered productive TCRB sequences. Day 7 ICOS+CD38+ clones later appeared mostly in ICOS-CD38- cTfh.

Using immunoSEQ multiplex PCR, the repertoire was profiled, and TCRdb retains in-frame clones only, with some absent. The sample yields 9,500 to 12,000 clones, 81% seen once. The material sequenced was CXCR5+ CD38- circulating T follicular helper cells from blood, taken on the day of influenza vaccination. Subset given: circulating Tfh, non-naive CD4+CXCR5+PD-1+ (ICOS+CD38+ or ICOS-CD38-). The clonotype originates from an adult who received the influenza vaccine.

In nucleotides, the CDR3 is TGTGCCAGCAGCCAATTTAAGGGCGGCTACACCTTC. It translates to CASSQFKGGYTF. V and J are TRBV14 and TRBJ1-2; D gene uncertain. This CDR3 has 12 residues. Germline CDR1 reads SGHDN; CDR2 reads FVKESK. V dropped 2 bases and J dropped 8 bases, with 9 bases sitting between them. The full variable domain, rest sourced from reference TRBV14 and TRBJ1-2, is EAGVTQFPSHSVIEKGQTVTLRCDPISGHDNLYWYRRVMGKEIKFLLHFVKESKQDESGMPNNRFLAERTGGTYSTLKVQPAELEDSGVYFCASSQFKGGYTFGSGTRLTVV.